The 8 T cell receptor beta chains in this list originate from one sample, sequenced in a study of regulatory T cells in long-lasting Graves disease. Time point specified: newly diagnosed GD, antithyroid drugs for less than 3 months. Generation of the TCR library employed RNA extracted from PBMCs. Libraries of TCR beta came from iRepertoire HTBI primers plus Arm-PCR of CDR3 regions. TCRdb fed the multiplex PCR reads into MiXCR, producing one record per CDR3 protein. The data contain fewer than 650,000 distinct CDR3 sequences, roughly 16% of them singletons. The data also belong to a second study, concerning T cells in Graves' hyperthyroidism and ophthalmopathy.

Sample: peripheral blood mononuclear cells (PBMCs), taken at new diagnosis, from a patient treated with antithyroid drugs. The receptors come from a woman aged 25 to 39 with Graves disease.

The chain carries TRBV9 and TRBJ2-5; 13 positions match TRBD2. The CDR3 has 17 amino acids. Unmatched junction bases numbered 9, after V lost 2 bases and J lost 5 bases. CDR1 SGDLS and CDR2 YYNGEE come from the germline V gene. The CDR3, as DNA: TGTGCCAGCAGCGTCACTAGCGGGAGGGCCCTCGGTGAGACCCAGTACTTC. It yields the protein CASSVTSGRALGETQYF.

This clonotype showed up many times. This chain connects TRBV5-1 to TRBJ2-3; TRBD1 aligns across 8 bases. Germline values: CDR1 SGHRS, CDR2 YFSETQ. With 0 bases clipped from V and 4 bases from J, the junction kept 13 bases outside the gene matches. CDR3 length: 18 residues. The chain's CDR3 is CASSLAGNTGGVPDTQYF. CDR3 nucleotides: TGCGCCAGCAGCTTGGCCGGAAATACAGGGGGAGTCCCAGATACGCAGTATTTT.

V gene TRBV5-1 combines with J gene TRBJ2-1, with D perhaps being TRBD1 or TRBD2 (5 bases each). The V gene's germline CDR1 is SGHRS and CDR2 YFSETQ. The CDR3 has 14 residues. V was pared by 0 bases and J by 9 bases, with 13 bases between. This chain's CDR3 is CASSLVSGAGEQFF. CDR3 in DNA: TGCGCCAGCAGCTTGGTGTCCGGGGCCGGTGAGCAGTTCTTC.

V and J are TRBV12-3 or TRBV12-4 and TRBJ2-7; D is perhaps TRBD2 (5 bases). The ends were cut back, 10 bases at V and 0 bases at J, with 10 bases in the middle. The CDR3 spans 12 residues. In nucleotides, the CDR3 is TGTGCCACGAGGAGGAGCTCCTACGAGCAGTACTTC. Translating gives CATRRSSYEQYF.

The rearrangement uses TRBV18 and TRBJ2-5, with 13 bases fitting TRBD2. The ends lost 5 bases at V and 4 bases at J; junction bases unmatched: 10. The V gene's germline CDR1 is KGHSH and CDR2 LQKENI. The CDR3 sequence is 17 residues long. The CDR3: CASSTLLAGGPRETQYF. CDR3 coding DNA: TGTGCCAGCTCAACCTTACTAGCGGGAGGGCCCCGAGAGACCCAGTACTTC.

The rearrangement joins TRBV6-2 or TRBV6-3 to TRBJ1-5; perhaps TRBD1 as D (6 bases). This CDR3 comprises 17 residues. V lost 0 bases and J 0 bases, leaving 12 bases between the germline ends. Germline CDR1 reads MNHEY; CDR2 reads SVGEGT. The CDR3: CASSYSGTPNSNQPQHF. The CDR3 DNA sequence: TGTGCCAGCAGTTACTCCGGGACACCTAATAGCAATCAGCCCCAGCATTTT.

This clonotype was recorded a few times. The chain carries TRBV30 and TRBJ1-5, with D perhaps matching TRBD1 (6 bases). Germline loops: CDR1 GTSNPN, CDR2 SVGIG (reference sequence). This CDR3 has 16 amino acids. V was cut by 1 base and J by 5 bases, with 18 bases left in between. Here the CDR3 DNA reads TGTGCCTGGAGTGCAAAACGGACAGCCGATTATCAGCCCCAGCATTTT. It translates to CAWSAKRTADYQPQHF.

The table lists this clonotype with many counts. The chain employs TRBV6-1 and TRBJ2-1; D not certain. CDR1 and CDR2 (germline): MNHNS, SASEGT. The CDR3 is made up of 16 amino acids. V was shortened by 6 bases and J by 3 bases, with 18 bases between the two germline ends. CDR3 in amino acids: CASRSISGWVYNEQFF. The CDR3 coding sequence is TGTGCCAGCAGATCGATTTCCGGGTGGGTCTACAATGAGCAGTTCTTC.